This TCR beta chain was captured by sequencing in a study of T cells after yellow fever vaccination (dated by TCRdb to between 2017 and 2020). Background on the whole study: Memory subsets (EM, EMRA, CM and Tscm) were sorted on a BD FACS Aria III using CD3, CD45RA, CCR7 and CD95 staining. The SMART-Seq v4 Ultra Low Input RNA kit was used to prepare libraries from fractions with low cell numbers. To follow T-cell clones before and after both primary and booster YFV17D yellow fever vaccination, bulk TCR alpha and beta repertoires underwent longitudinal sequencing. Two healthy male donors made up the cohort, one aged 18 to 29 years and the other aged 30 to 40 years. Blood was collected at multiple timepoints before and after primary and secondary immunization, and bulk PBMC replicates and cell subsets were isolated. Memory subsets were sorted on days 0, 15 and 45 and at 18 months after primary vaccination, and on days 0, 15 and 45 after the 30-year booster. Study-level results and caveats: A small fraction of clonotypes appeared in both the CD4 and CD8 compartments, likely as a result of convergent recombination. Because only two donors were included in the study, the extent to which the findings can be generalized is limited. Compared with the primary T-cell response, the secondary T-cell response was weaker but faster, peaking on day 5 rather than day 15. In the sorted memory subsets on day 0, nearly all of the vaccine-responding clonotypes fell below detection. Computational filtering was required because FACS-sorted repertoires could contain abundant contaminating clonotypes from the bulk population. Most clones expanded after primary vaccination (almost 98% of CD4 and 88% of CD8) were re-detected after the booster, suggesting that broad memory maintenance occurred.

This clonotype was counted many times. No base-level quality is on record; no much larger clone is a single base apart. The V end loses 1 base and the J end loses 16 bases, and a stretch of 11 bases separates them. The CDR3 holds 11 amino acids from the cysteine to the phenylalanine. The retained sequence is limited to the CDR3, 33 bases, with the frame set at the first base. Via the germline V gene (reference sequence), CDR1 is LGHDT and CDR2 YNNKEL. TCR cDNA was synthesized by 5'RACE template switching, through which a universal primer site and unique molecular identifiers were introduced. Priming of cDNA synthesis was performed from both the TCR alpha and TCR beta constant segments. Libraries were amplified in two PCR steps, with sample barcodes and sequencing adapters added in the second step. Sequencing of libraries was done on Illumina HiSeq 2500 (2x100 bp) or NovaSeq (2x150 bp). As for how the authors treated the data: MIGEC handled demultiplexing of reads and collapsing into UMI consensus sequences, while MiXCR performed V(D)J alignment. Vaccine-responding clonotypes were defined with edgeR using replicate PBMC samples, requiring FDR below 0.01 and a log2 fold change above 5 up to day 15. CD4 or CD8 identity was assigned to each bulk clonotype according to whether the clonotype was present at higher abundance in the sequenced CD4 repertoire or the sequenced CD8 repertoire. Clonotype frequencies in memory subsets were weighted by FACS-sorted cell numbers to estimate each clone's distribution across memory phenotypes. The public sequencing data were trimmed at Q25 with fastp and processed into clonotypes with MiXCR by TCRdb, which kept only in-frame beta chains. Identical CDR3 proteins give one entry, which carries the most common genes and DNA. The V and J calls here are based on TCRdb, not the publication. Across this sample there are about 30,000 distinct CDR3 sequences, with roughly 6.1% seen only once. The top ten hold 20% to 25% of the sample.

The sample's treatment or condition label is to be understood as: live attenuated yellow fever vaccine strain. PBMCs were isolated from peripheral blood using a standard Ficoll-Paque protocol. The RNeasy Micro Kit was used to extract RNA from sorted memory subsets. Sequenced material: PBMCs, either bulk or a sorted T-cell subset (CD4+, CD8+, memory, or dextramer-sorted; not recorded which), taken on the day of the yellow fever booster vaccination. The sequence links TRBV3-1 to TRBJ2-4, with an unclear D gene assignment. The receptor's source is a man aged 25 to 45 who received the YFV17D yellow fever vaccine. This receptor has the CDR3 CASSQGASYYF. The DNA sequence is TGTGCCAGCAGCCAAGGGGCCTCCTATTACTTC.